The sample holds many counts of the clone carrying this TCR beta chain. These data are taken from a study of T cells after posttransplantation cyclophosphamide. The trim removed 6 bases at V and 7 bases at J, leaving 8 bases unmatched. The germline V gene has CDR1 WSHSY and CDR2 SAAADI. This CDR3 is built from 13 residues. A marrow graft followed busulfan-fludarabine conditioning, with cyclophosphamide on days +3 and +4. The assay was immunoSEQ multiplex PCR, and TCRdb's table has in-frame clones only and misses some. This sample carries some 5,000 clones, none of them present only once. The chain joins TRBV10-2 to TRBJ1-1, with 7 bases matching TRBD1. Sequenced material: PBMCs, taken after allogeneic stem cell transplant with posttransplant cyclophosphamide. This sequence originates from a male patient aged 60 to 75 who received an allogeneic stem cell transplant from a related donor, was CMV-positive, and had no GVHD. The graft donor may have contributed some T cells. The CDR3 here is CASRMTGQGEAFF. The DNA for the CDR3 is TGCGCCAGCAGAATGACAGGGCAAGGTGAAGCTTTCTTT.